The 9 T cell receptor beta chains reported below all come from one sample, sequenced in a study of PD-L1 blockade in urothelial cancer. Some clones are missing from TCRdb's copy, which holds only in-frame ones; the method was immunoSEQ multiplex PCR. The data contain roughly 120,000 clones, about 89% of them singletons. The time point was: peripheral blood 6 weeks after treatment start. Sequences were derived from PBMCs, sampled around atezolizumab (anti-PD-L1) treatment. All receptors derive from a man aged 60-69 years with urothelial cancer.

This clone was recorded once. The J gene is TRBJ1-2, the V gene TRBV28; 7 positions match TRBD1. The V segment lost 6 bases and the J segment 9 bases; nucleotides outside the gene matches: 7. Germline-derived CDR1 and CDR2 are MDHEN and SYDVKM. The CDR3 is made up of 12 amino acids. The CDR3 coding sequence is TGTGCCAGCAGCTCCGGGACAGACCGCTACACCTTC. Translation gives CASSSGTDRYTF.

The chain recombines TRBV6-5 with TRBJ1-2; no clear D gene. Trimming removed 7 bases at V and 8 bases at J, with 17 bases between. Germline V gene lookup returns CDR1 MNHEY and CDR2 SVGAGI. This CDR3 comprises 13 residues. CDR3 coding DNA: TGTGCCAGCACCCCAGACGGGGTGGTGGGCTACACCTTC. As protein: CASTPDGVVGYTF.

The CDR3 DNA is TGTGCCAGCAGTCCCCGGGACTTCTATAGCACAGATACGCAGTATTTT. This sequence encodes CASSPRDFYSTDTQYF. The chain has TRBV2 and TRBJ2-3, with D perhaps TRBD2 (6 bases). Germline V gene lookup returns CDR1 SNHLY and CDR2 FYNNEI. This CDR3 spans 16 amino acids. V was pared by 5 bases and J by 0 bases, with 15 bases between.

The genes are TRBV7-9 and TRBJ2-1, with a tentative D call TRBD2 (6 bases). Germline CDR1 reads SEHNR; CDR2 reads FQNEAQ (reference sequence). This CDR3 comprises 12 residues. Trimming took 4 bases from V and 9 from J, leaving 10 bases between them. The CDR3 loop is CASSSQRVEQFF. CDR3 nucleotides: TGTGCCAGCAGCTCGCAGCGGGTTGAGCAGTTCTTC.

This sequence joins TRBV9 and TRBJ1-3, with 8 positions matching TRBD1. The V gene end was trimmed by 0 bases and the J gene end by 2 bases; junction bases not matched to a gene: 1. This CDR3 spans 15 amino acids. CDR1 SGDLS and CDR2 YYNGEE come from the germline V gene. CDR3 amino acids: CASSVGQGTGNTIYF. The CDR3 DNA sequence: TGTGCCAGCAGCGTAGGACAGGGGACTGGAAACACCATATATTTT.

The chain links TRBV7-2 to TRBJ2-7; D gene unclear. Germline values: CDR1 SGHTA, CDR2 FQGNSA. The CDR3 covers 13 residues. V lost 4 bases, J lost 2 bases, and 9 bases lay in between. The CDR3: CASSSWPPYEQYF. The CDR3 DNA reads as TGTGCCAGCAGCTCATGGCCCCCCTACGAGCAGTACTTC.

As regards this clone: The same CDR3 is also encoded by other DNA sequences in this sample. The chain uses TRBV5-1 and TRBJ2-2; D is unclear. V lost 0 bases to trimming and J lost 1 base, with 4 bases between them. The CDR3 contains 14 residues. Germline V CDR1 and CDR2: SGHRS, YFSETQ. CDR3 residues: CASSLVQNTGELFF. CDR3 sequence (DNA): TGCGCCAGCAGCTTGGTCCAGAACACCGGGGAGCTGTTTTTT.

The chain combines TRBV21-1 with TRBJ1-1; no check of the table's D call, TRBD1, against the DNA was made. TRBV21-1 corresponds to a pseudogene. The CDR3 covers 16 residues. CDR3 sequence reads: CASSNFRSGGNTEAFF. In DNA, the CDR3 is TGTGCCAGCAGCAATTTCAGGTCAGGGGGAAACACTGAAGCTTTCTTT.

The CDR3 nucleotides read TGTGCCACCAGTATTCGTCGTGGGCTCTTTAATGAAAAACTGTTTTTT. This codes for CATSIRRGLFNEKLFF. The chain joins TRBV15 to TRBJ1-4, with D uncertain. This CDR3 is 16 amino acids long. In germline, CDR1 is LNHNV, CDR2 YYDKDF (reference sequence). Trimming left V 6 bases short and J 4 bases short, with 18 bases between. Full variable domain (remainder filled in from reference TRBV15 and TRBJ1-4): DAMVIQNPRYQVTQFGKPVTLSCSQTLNHNVMYWYQQKSSQAPKLLFHYYDKDFNNEADTPDNFQSRRPNTSFCFLDIRSPGLGDTAMYLCATSIRRGLFNEKLFFGSGTQLSVL.